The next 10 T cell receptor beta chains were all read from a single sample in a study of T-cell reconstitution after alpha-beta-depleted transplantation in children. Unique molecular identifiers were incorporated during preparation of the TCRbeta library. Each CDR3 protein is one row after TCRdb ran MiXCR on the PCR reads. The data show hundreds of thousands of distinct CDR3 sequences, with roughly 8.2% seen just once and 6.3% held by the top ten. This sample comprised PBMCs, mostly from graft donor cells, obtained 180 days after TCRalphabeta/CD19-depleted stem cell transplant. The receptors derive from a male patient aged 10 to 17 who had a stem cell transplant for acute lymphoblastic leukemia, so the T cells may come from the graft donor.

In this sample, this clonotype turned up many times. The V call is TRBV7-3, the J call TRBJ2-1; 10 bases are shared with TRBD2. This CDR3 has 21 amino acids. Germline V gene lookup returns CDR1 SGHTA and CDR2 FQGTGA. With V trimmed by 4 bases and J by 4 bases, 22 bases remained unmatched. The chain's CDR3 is CASSSRPTSSGSWGHYNEQFF. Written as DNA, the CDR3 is TGTGCCAGCAGCTCACGTCCAACCTCTAGCGGGAGCTGGGGCCATTACAATGAGCAGTTCTTC.

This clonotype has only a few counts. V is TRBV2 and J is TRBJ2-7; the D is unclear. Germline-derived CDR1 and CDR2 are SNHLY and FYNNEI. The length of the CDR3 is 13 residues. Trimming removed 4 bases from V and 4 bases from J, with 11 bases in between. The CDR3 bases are TGTGCCAGCAGTGCGCAAATCTTATACGAGCAGTACTTC. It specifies CASSAQILYEQYF.

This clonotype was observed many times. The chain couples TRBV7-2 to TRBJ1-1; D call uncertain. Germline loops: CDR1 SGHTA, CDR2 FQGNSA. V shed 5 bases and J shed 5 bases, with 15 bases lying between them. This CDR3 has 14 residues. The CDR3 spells CASSPRRSATEAFF. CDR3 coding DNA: TGTGCCAGCAGCCCCAGGAGGTCAGCGACTGAAGCTTTCTTT.

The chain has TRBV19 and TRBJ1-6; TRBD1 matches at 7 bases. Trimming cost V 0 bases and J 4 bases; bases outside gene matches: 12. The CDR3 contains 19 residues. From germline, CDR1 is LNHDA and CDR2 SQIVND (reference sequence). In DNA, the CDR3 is TGTGCCAGTAGTATAGAAGGCGGCAGGGGGTTCGTGTATAATTCACCCCTCCACTTT. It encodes CASSIEGGRGFVYNSPLHF.

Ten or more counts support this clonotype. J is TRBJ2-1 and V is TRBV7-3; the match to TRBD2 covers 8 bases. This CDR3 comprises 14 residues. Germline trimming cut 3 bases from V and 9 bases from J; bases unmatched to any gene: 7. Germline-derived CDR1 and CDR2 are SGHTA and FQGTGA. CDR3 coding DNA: TGTGCCAGCAGCTTCGGGGGGGAGGGCCGTGAGCAGTTCTTC. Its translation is CASSFGGEGREQFF.

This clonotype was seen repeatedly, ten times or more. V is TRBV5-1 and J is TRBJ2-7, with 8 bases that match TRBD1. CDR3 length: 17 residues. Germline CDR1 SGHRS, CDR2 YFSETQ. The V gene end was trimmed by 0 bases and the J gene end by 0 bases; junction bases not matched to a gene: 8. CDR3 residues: CASSLAYPGGDSYEQYF. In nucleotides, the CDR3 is TGCGCCAGCAGCTTGGCCTATCCAGGGGGCGACTCCTACGAGCAGTACTTC.

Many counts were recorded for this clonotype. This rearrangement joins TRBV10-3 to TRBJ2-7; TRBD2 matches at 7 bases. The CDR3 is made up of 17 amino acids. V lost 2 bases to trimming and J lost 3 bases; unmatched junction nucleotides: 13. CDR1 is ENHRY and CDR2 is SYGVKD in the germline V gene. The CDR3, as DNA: TGTGCCATCAGTGAGCTAAGTTGGGGCAGGGAGGGCTACGAGCAGTACTTC. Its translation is CAISELSWGREGYEQYF.

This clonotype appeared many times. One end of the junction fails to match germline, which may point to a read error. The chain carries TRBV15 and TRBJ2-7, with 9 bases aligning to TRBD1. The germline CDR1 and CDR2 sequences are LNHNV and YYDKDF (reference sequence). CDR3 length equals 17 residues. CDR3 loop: CATSRVPRDRVSHEQYF. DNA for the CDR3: TGTGCCACCAGCAGAGTCCCGAGGGACAGGGTCTCCCACGAGCAGTACTTC.

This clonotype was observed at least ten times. CDR3 DNA: TGTGCTAGTGGTCTCCCATCCGGGACAGATGGCTACACCTTC. It translates to CASGLPSGTDGYTF. The chain carries TRBV12-5 and TRBJ1-2; 7 positions agree with TRBD1. CDR1 and CDR2 (germline): LGHNT, FRNRAP. The CDR3 is 14 residues long. The V segment lost 5 bases and the J segment 6 bases; nucleotides outside the gene matches: 9.

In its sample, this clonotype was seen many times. Here the CDR3 reads CASSSGGFYEQYF. The CDR3 nucleotides are TGTGCCAGCAGTTCAGGGGGCTTCTACGAGCAGTACTTC. This chain connects TRBV27 to TRBJ2-7, with 8 nucleotides matching TRBD1. The CDR3 has 13 residues. From germline, CDR1 is MNHEY and CDR2 SMNVEV (reference sequence). V trimming: 4 bases; J trimming: 3 bases; junction bases outside the gene matches: 2.